This passage covers 23 T cell receptor beta chains from one sample sequenced in a study of blood T cell repertoires in COVID-19 (dated by TCRdb to the early 2020s). Libraries were made using the immunoSEQ multiplex PCR assay. Not all clones reach the TCRdb copy of this immuneACCESS table, which keeps in-frame sequences only. Checked studies attribute under half of the gap to unresolved V genes and leave the rest unexplained. The table for this sample lists a few hundred thousand clones; around nine tenths of them were counted only once. The ten largest make up 1.2% of the sample. The sequenced sample was PBMCs or T cells enriched from blood (not recorded which). These receptors originate from a woman younger than 30 who had recovered from COVID-19.

The chain recombines TRBV9 with TRBJ2-5; TRBD2 matches at 8 bases. Germline assignment: CDR1 SGDLS and CDR2 YYNGEE. The CDR3 is made up of 18 amino acids. V was pared by 4 bases and J by 0 bases, with 14 bases of the junction left unmatched. The CDR3 reads CASSKGLGSLPHQETQYF. The DNA of the CDR3 is TGTGCCAGCAGCAAGGGACTAGGGAGTCTGCCCCACCAAGAGACCCAGTACTTC.

V is TRBV27 and J is TRBJ1-5, with 11 bases aligning to TRBD1. V lost 6 bases and J lost 16; bases outside the gene matches: 8. The length of the CDR3 is 12 residues. Germline assignment: CDR1 MNHEY and CDR2 SMNVEV (reference sequence). CDR3 sequence reads: CASRGTGGREHF. The DNA of the CDR3 is TGTGCCAGCAGGGGGACAGGGGGACGAGAACATTTT.

In its sample, this clone was seen once. The chain combines TRBV7-2 with TRBJ2-7, with D perhaps matching TRBD1 (5 bases). From germline, CDR1 is SGHTA and CDR2 FQGNSA. The ends were cut back, 0 bases at V and 2 bases at J, with 5 bases in the middle. This CDR3 spans 13 amino acids. The CDR3 region is CASSLAGPYEQYF. CDR3 DNA: TGTGCCAGCAGCTTAGCGGGGCCCTACGAGCAGTACTTC.

This clone was counted only a few times. The chain couples TRBV12-5 to TRBJ1-1; TRBD1 might be the D (6 bases). The ends were cut back, 7 bases at V and 7 bases at J, with 16 bases in the middle. The germline V gene encodes CDR1 LGHNT and CDR2 FRNRAP. The CDR3 is 13 residues long. CDR3 sequence: CASELGAKGEAFF. CDR3 DNA: TGTGCTAGTGAGCTGGGGGCGAAAGGTGAAGCTTTCTTT.

The rearrangement uses TRBV30 and TRBJ1-6; the D gene is possibly TRBD1 (5 bases). CDR3 size: 14 residues. V lost 0 bases, J lost 7 bases, and 10 bases lay in between. In germline, CDR1 is GTSNPN, CDR2 SVGIG (reference sequence). CDR3 sequence (DNA): TGTGCCTGGAGTGTAGGTCGGGGGAATTCACCCCTCCACTTT. This encodes CAWSVGRGNSPLHF.

In its sample, this clone was seen a few times. The chain joins TRBV6-2 or TRBV6-3 to TRBJ1-2; weak D call: TRBD1 (5 bases). CDR1 is MNHEY, CDR2 SVGEGT, per germline. The CDR3 covers 16 residues. Trimming removed 5 bases at V and 2 bases at J, with 18 bases between. CDR3 coding DNA: TGTGCCAGCAGTATTACGGCCCAGGGCACCAACTATGGCTACACCTTC. This sequence encodes CASSITAQGTNYGYTF.

This chain uses TRBV10-3 with TRBJ2-1; tentative D call: TRBD1 (6 bases). V was pared by 2 bases and J by 8 bases, with 7 bases between. The V gene's germline CDR1 is ENHRY and CDR2 SYGVKD. There are 12 residues in the CDR3. The CDR3 is CAISEKGDEQFF. The CDR3 DNA follows: TGTGCCATCAGTGAGAAGGGGGATGAGCAGTTCTTC.

Here the CDR3 reads CASSLGSGAPHMNTEAFF. CDR3 in DNA: TGCGCCAGCAGCTTGGGGTCTGGGGCTCCACATATGAACACTGAAGCTTTCTTT. V usage is TRBV5-1 and J usage is TRBJ1-1; tentative D call: TRBD1 (5 bases). V was clipped by 0 bases and J by 0 bases, with 18 bases between them. The CDR3 consists of 18 residues. Germline loops: CDR1 SGHRS, CDR2 YFSETQ.

V is TRBV2 and J is TRBJ1-4; 8 nucleotides match TRBD1. CDR1 and CDR2 (germline): SNHLY, FYNNEI. After removal of 6 bases from V and 7 bases from J, the junction contained 16 bases not matched to a gene. The CDR3 has 17 residues. The chain's CDR3 is CASSTLQRQGRGEKLFF. Here the CDR3 DNA reads TGTGCCAGCAGCACCCTTCAACGACAGGGGAGGGGTGAAAAACTGTTTTTT.

In its sample, this clone was seen a few times. CDR3 DNA sequence: TGTGCCACCAGTGACCAGACATCCTACTATGGCTACACCTTC. Translating gives CATSDQTSYYGYTF. The genes are TRBV24-1 and TRBJ1-2; D unclear. The CDR3 is 14 amino acids. Germline V gene data show CDR1 as KGHDR and CDR2 as SFDVKD. The germline V and J ends were trimmed by 4 bases and 3 bases, with 11 bases remaining between them.

This sequence joins TRBV3-1 (or the pseudogene TRBV3-2) and TRBJ2-1, with D possibly matching TRBD2 (5 bases). Germline CDR1 reads LGHDT; CDR2 reads YNNKEL (reference sequence). The CDR3 loop spans 15 amino acids. V was clipped by 2 bases and J by 6 bases, with 14 bases between them. The CDR3 spells CASSQWSNSANEQFF. DNA of the CDR3: TGTGCCAGCAGCCAATGGTCTAATAGCGCCAATGAGCAGTTCTTC.

V and J are TRBV28 and TRBJ1-1, with 7 bases aligning to TRBD1. The V gene's germline CDR1 is MDHEN and CDR2 SYDVKM. The CDR3 is made up of 14 amino acids. Trimming took 6 bases from V and 3 from J; bases not matched to a gene: 7. The CDR3 coding sequence is TGTGCCAGCAGGCTGACAGGGTTGGACACTGAAGCTTTCTTT. Translation: CASRLTGLDTEAFF.

The rearrangement joins TRBV27 to TRBJ2-7; 7 nucleotides agree with TRBD1. The length of the CDR3 is 16 residues. V was pared by 5 bases and J by 2 bases, with 12 bases of the junction left unmatched. The germline gives CDR1 MNHEY, CDR2 SMNVEV (reference sequence). CDR3 amino acids: CASSPYLLDRTYEQYF. As DNA, the CDR3 is TGTGCCAGCAGTCCCTACCTCCTGGACAGGACCTACGAGCAGTACTTC.

This chain links TRBV6-5 with TRBJ2-2; 9 bases fit TRBD1. Germline lookup yields CDR1 MNHEY and CDR2 SVGAGI. J was trimmed by 3 bases and V by 7 bases; bases with no gene match: 6. The CDR3 runs to 15 residues. The CDR3 loop is CASTATGGDTGELFF. CDR3 sequence (DNA): TGTGCCAGCACCGCGACAGGGGGGGACACCGGGGAGCTGTTTTTT.

This chain uses TRBV10-2 with TRBJ2-4, with D tentatively TRBD2 (5 bases). This CDR3 region has 15 residues. V gave up 3 bases and J gave up 0 bases, with 9 bases separating them. CDR1 is WSHSY and CDR2 is SAAADI in the germline V gene. The CDR3 coding sequence is TGCGCCAGCAGTGACTCAGCGGCAGCCAAAAACATTCAGTACTTC. Amino acids: CASSDSAAAKNIQYF.

V is TRBV19 and J is TRBJ1-5, with 7 bases matching TRBD1. The V segment lost 4 bases and the J segment 9 bases; nucleotides outside the gene matches: 15. Germline lookup yields CDR1 LNHDA and CDR2 SQIVND (reference sequence). The CDR3 length is 16 residues. CDR3 nucleotides: TGTGCCAGTAGTACATACAGGGGTCCCCAGATTGGGCCCCAGCATTTT. Amino acid sequence: CASSTYRGPQIGPQHF.

This rearrangement joins TRBV15 to TRBJ1-5, with 10 bases lining up with TRBD1. CDR1 and CDR2 (germline): LNHNV, YYDKDF (reference sequence). J lost 3 bases, V lost 0 bases, and 5 bases had no gene match. This CDR3 is 17 amino acids long. The CDR3 sequence is CATSRDGDRGYNQPQHF. In nucleotides, the CDR3 is TGTGCCACCAGCAGAGATGGGGACAGGGGATACAATCAGCCCCAGCATTTT.

The sample holds one count of this clone. CDR3 amino acids: CASSLGTGTEAFF. The DNA of the CDR3 is TGTGCCAGCAGCTTGGGTACGGGAACTGAAGCTTTCTTT. The rearrangement joins TRBV5-6 to TRBJ1-1, with D uncertain. The CDR3 runs to 13 residues. V was trimmed by 0 bases and J by 5 bases, leaving 8 bases between them. The germline V gene encodes CDR1 SGHDT and CDR2 YYEEEE. The full variable domain, rest sourced from reference TRBV5-6 and TRBJ1-1, is DAGVTQSPTHLIKTRGQQVTLRCSPKSGHDTVSWYQQALGQGPQFIFQYYEEEERQRGNFPDRFSGHQFPNYSSELNVNALLLGDSALYLCASSLGTGTEAFFGQGTRLTVV.

The chain is built from TRBV5-1 and TRBJ2-5, with D possibly TRBD1 on 6 matching bases. The V gene lost 2 bases and the J gene lost 1 base, with 12 bases spanning the gap. The CDR3 is made up of 15 amino acids. Per the germline V gene, CDR1 is SGHRS and CDR2 is YFSETQ. The CDR3 is CASSFSQDSQETQYF. CDR3 DNA sequence: TGCGCCAGCAGCTTCTCCCAGGACAGCCAAGAGACCCAGTACTTC.

The chain recombines TRBV6-2 or TRBV6-3 with TRBJ1-3, with 7 bases fitting TRBD1. This CDR3 region has 15 residues. CDR1 and CDR2 from the germline V gene are MNHEY and SVGEGT. V was pared by 4 bases and J by 4 bases, with 7 bases of the junction left unmatched. CDR3 sequence reads: CASSSPTGTGNTIYF. In DNA, the CDR3 is TGTGCCAGCAGTTCGCCGACAGGGACGGGAAACACCATATATTTT.

This clone came up once. The chain recombines TRBV10-1 with TRBJ1-5, with a possible D match to TRBD1 (5 bases). The germline V gene encodes CDR1 WNHNN and CDR2 SYGVQD (reference sequence). The CDR3 spans 15 residues. Trimming shortened V by 7 bases and J by 0 bases, and 13 bases separated the two germline ends. This chain's CDR3 is CASKPGHVSNQPQHF. The CDR3 bases are TGCGCCAGCAAACCAGGACACGTTAGCAATCAGCCCCAGCATTTT.

The J gene is TRBJ1-6, the V gene TRBV10-3; the D gene is possibly TRBD1 (5 bases). The CDR3 is 14 amino acids. Germline loops: CDR1 ENHRY, CDR2 SYGVKD. Trimming removed 4 bases from V and 7 bases from J, with 11 bases in between. The CDR3 DNA sequence: TGTGCCATCAGTGTCCTGGGGGGAAATTCACCCCTCCACTTT. Its protein product is CAISVLGGNSPLHF.

This chain links TRBV10-2 with TRBJ2-7; 9 nucleotides align to TRBD1. This CDR3 spans 14 amino acids. The junction had 6 bases not matched to a gene; V was cut back by 3 bases and J by 6 bases. Per the germline V gene, CDR1 is WSHSY and CDR2 is SAAADI. The CDR3 loop is CASSEGDRGSEQYF. In nucleotides, the CDR3 is TGCGCCAGCAGTGAAGGTGACAGGGGGTCCGAGCAGTACTTC.